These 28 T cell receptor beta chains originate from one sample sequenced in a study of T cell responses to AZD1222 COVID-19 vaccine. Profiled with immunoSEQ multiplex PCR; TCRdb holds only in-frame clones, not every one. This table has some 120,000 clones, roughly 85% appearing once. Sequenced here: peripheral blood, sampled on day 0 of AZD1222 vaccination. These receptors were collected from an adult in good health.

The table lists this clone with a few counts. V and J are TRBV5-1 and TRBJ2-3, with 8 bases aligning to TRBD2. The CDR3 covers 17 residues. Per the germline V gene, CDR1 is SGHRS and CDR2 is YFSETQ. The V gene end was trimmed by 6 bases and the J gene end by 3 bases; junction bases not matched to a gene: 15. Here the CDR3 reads CASTHGLGGRMTDTQYF. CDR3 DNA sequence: TGCGCCAGCACCCATGGTCTCGGCGGGAGGATGACAGATACGCAGTATTTT.

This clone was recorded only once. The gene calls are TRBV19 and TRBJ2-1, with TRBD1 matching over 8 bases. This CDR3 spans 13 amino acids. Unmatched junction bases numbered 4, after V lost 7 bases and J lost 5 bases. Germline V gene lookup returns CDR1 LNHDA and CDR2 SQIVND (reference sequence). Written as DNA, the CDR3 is TGTGCCAGTAACCCGACAGGGGACAATGAGCAGTTCTTC. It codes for CASNPTGDNEQFF.

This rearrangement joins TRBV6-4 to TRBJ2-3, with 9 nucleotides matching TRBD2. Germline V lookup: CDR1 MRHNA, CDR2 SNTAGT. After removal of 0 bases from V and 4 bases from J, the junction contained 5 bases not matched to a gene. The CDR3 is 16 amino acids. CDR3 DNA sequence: TGTGCCAGCAGTGACTCGACGGCTAGCGGGGCAGATACGCAGTATTTT. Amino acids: CASSDSTASGADTQYF.

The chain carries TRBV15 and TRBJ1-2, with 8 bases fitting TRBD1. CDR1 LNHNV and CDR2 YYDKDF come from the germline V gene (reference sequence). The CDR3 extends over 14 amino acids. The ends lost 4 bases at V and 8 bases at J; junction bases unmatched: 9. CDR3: CATSKGQESGGYTF. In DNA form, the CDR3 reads TGTGCCACCAGCAAGGGACAGGAGTCGGGAGGCTACACCTTC.

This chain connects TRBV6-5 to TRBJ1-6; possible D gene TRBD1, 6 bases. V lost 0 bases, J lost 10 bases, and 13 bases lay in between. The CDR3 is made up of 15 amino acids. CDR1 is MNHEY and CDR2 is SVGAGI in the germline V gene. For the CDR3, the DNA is TGTGCCAGCAGTTACTCGAGACAGGTTTTATCACCCCTCCACTTT. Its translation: CASSYSRQVLSPLHF.

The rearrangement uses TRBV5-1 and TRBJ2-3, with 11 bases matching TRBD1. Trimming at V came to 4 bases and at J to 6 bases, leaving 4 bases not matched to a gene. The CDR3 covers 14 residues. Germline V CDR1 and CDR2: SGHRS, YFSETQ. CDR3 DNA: TGCGCCAGCAGCCGGACAGGGGGCGATGATACGCAGTATTTT. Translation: CASSRTGGDDTQYF.

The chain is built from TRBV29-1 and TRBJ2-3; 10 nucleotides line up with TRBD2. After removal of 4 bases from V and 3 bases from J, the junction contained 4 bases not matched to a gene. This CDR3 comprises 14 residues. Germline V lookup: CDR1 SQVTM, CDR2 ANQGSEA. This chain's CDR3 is CSVAQTSGTDTQYF. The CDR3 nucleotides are TGCAGCGTTGCTCAGACTAGCGGGACAGATACGCAGTATTTT.

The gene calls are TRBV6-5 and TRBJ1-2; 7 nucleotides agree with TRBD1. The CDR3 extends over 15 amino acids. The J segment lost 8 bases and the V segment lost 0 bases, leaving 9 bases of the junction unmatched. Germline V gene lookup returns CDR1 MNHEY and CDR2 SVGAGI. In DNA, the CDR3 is TGTGCCAGCAGTTACTCGAAGTCAGGGGGTAACGGCTACACCTTC. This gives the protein CASSYSKSGGNGYTF.

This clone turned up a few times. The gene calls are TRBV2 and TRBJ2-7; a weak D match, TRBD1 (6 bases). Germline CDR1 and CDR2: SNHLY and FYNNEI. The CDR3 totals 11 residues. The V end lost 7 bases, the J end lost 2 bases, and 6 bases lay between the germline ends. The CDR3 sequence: CASNRAYEQYF. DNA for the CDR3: TGTGCCAGCAACAGGGCCTACGAGCAGTACTTC. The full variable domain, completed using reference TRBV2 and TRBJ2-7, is EPEVTQTPSHQVTQMGQEVILRCVPISNHLYFYWYRQILGQKVEFLVSFYNNEISEKSEIFDDQFSVERPDGSNFTLKIRSTKLEDSAMYFCASNRAYEQYFGPGTRLTVT.

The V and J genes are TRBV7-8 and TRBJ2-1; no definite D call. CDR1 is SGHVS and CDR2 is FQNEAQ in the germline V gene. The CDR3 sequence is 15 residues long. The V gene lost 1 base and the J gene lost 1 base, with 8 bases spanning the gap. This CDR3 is CASSLGGRSYNEQFF. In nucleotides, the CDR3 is TGTGCCAGCAGCTTAGGCGGTAGGTCCTACAATGAGCAGTTCTTC.

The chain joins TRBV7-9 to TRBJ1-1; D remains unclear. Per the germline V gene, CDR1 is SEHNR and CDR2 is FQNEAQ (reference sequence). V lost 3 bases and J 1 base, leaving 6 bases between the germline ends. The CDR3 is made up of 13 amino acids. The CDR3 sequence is CASSFLENTEAFF. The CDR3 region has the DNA TGTGCCAGCAGCTTTCTGGAGAACACTGAAGCTTTCTTT.

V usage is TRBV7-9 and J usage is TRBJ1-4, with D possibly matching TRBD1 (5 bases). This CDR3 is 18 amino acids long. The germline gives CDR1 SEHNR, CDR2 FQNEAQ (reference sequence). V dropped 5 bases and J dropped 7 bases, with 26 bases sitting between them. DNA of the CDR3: TGTGCCAGCAGCCTTGCACAAACCAGGGATACTAAAGGTGAAAAACTGTTTTTT. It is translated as CASSLAQTRDTKGEKLFF.

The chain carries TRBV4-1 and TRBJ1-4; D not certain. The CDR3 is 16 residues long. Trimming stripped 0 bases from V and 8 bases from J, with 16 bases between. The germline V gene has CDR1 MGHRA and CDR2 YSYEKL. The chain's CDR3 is CASSQDVGPLREKLFF. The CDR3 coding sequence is TGCGCCAGCAGCCAAGATGTCGGACCTCTTCGCGAAAAACTGTTTTTT.

The CDR3: CASSQENYGYTF. Here the CDR3 DNA reads TGTGCCAGCAGCCAGGAGAACTATGGCTACACCTTC. The chain is built from TRBV5-4 and TRBJ1-2; D gene unclear. The germline CDR1 and CDR2 sequences are SGHNT and YYREEE (reference sequence). CDR3 size: 12 residues. Trimming removed 4 bases from V and 2 bases from J, with 6 bases in between.

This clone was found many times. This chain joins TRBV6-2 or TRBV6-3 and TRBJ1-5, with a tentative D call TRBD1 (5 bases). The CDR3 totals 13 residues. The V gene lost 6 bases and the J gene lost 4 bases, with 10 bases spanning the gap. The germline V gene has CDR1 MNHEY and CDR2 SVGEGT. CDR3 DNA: TGTGCCAGCAGCCGGGGGGAAAATCAGCCCCAGCATTTT. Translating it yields CASSRGENQPQHF.

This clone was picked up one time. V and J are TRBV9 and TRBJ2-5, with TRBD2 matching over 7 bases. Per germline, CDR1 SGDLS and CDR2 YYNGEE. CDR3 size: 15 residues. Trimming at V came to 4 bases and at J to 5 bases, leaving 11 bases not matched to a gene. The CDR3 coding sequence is TGTGCCAGCAGCCCACGGGGGGAGGGTAGGGAGACCCAGTACTTC. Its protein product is CASSPRGEGRETQYF.

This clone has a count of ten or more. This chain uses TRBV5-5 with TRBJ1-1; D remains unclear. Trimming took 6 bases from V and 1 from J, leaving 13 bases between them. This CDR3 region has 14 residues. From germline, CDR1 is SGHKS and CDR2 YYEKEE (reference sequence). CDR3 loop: CASTRRVGNTEAFF. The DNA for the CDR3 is TGTGCCAGCACCCGGAGGGTAGGGAACACTGAAGCTTTCTTT.

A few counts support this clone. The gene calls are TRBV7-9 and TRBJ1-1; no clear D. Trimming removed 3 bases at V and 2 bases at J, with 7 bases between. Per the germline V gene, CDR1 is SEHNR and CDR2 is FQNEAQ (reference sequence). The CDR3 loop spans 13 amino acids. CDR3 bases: TGTGCCAGCAGCTTGCCCGGAAACACTGAAGCTTTCTTT. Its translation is CASSLPGNTEAFF. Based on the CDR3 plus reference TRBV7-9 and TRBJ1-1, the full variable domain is DTGVSQNPRHKITKRGQNVTFRCDPISEHNRLYWYRQTLGQGPEFLTYFQNEAQLEKSRLLSDRFSAERPKGSFSTLEIQRTEQGDSAMYLCASSLPGNTEAFFGQGTRLTVV.

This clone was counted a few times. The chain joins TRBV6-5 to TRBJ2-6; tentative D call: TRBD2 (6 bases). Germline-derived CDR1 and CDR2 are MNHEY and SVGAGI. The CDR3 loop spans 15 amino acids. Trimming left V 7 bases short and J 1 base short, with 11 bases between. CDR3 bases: TGTGCCAGCACCACAGGAGGGTCTGGGGCCAACGTCCTGACTTTC. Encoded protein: CASTTGGSGANVLTF.

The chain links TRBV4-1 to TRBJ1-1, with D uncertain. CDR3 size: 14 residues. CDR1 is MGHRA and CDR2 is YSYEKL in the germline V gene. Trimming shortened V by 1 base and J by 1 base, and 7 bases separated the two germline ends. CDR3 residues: CASSQVPANTEAFF. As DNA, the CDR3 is TGCGCCAGCAGCCAAGTCCCGGCGAACACTGAAGCTTTCTTT.

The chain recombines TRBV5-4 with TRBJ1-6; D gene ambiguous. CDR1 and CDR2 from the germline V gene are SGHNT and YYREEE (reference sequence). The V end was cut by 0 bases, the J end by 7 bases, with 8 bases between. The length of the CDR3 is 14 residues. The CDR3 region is CASSLEGQNSPLHF. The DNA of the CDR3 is TGTGCCAGCAGCTTGGAGGGTCAAAATTCACCCCTCCACTTT.

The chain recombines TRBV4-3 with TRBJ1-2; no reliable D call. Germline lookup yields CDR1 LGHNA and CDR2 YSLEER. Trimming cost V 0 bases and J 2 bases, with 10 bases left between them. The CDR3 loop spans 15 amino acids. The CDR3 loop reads CASSQEGRVNYGYTF. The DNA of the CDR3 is TGCGCCAGCAGCCAAGAAGGGCGTGTGAACTATGGCTACACCTTC.

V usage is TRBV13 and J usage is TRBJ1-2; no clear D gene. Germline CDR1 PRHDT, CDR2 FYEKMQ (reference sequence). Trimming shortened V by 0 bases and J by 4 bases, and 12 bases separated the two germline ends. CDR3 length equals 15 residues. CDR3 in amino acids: CASSLGRVLGYGYTF. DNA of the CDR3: TGTGCCAGCAGCTTAGGCCGGGTTCTCGGCTATGGCTACACCTTC. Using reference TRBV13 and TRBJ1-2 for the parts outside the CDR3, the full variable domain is AAGVIQSPRHLIKEKRETATLKCYPIPRHDTVYWYQQGPGQDPQFLISFYEKMQSDKGSIPDRFSAQQFSDYHSELNMSSLELGDSALYFCASSLGRVLGYGYTFGSGTRLTVV.

Written as DNA, the CDR3 is TGTGCCAGCAGTCCCTCCTACCCCCCCGGGGGGCCTTACAATGAGCAGTTCTTC. This translates into CASSPSYPPGGPYNEQFF. The chain has TRBV27 and TRBJ2-1; TRBD2 is a possible D gene (7 bases). Trimming took off 5 bases at V and 4 bases at J, with 24 bases between the two ends. The CDR3 length is 18 residues. Germline V CDR1 and CDR2: MNHEY, SMNVEV (reference sequence).

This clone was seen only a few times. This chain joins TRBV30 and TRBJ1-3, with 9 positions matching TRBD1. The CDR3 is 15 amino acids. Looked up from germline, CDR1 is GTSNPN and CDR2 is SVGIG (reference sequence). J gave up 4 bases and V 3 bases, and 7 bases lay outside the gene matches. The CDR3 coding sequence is TGTGCCTGGAGAAACCCCGGGACAGGGGGAAACACCATATATTTT. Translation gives CAWRNPGTGGNTIYF.

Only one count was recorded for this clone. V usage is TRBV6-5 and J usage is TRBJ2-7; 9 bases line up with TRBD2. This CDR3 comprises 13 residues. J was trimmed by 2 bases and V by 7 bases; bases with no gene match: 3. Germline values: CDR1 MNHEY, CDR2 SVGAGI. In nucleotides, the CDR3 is TGTGCCAGCACTCTAGCGGGACCCTACGAGCAGTACTTC. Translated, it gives CASTLAGPYEQYF.

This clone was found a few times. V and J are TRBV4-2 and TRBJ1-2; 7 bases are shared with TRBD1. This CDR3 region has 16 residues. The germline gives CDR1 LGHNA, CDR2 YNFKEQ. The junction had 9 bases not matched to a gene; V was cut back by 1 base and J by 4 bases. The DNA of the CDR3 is TGTGCCAGCAGCCAAGCGAAAGGCAGGGGGACCTATGGCTACACCTTC. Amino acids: CASSQAKGRGTYGYTF.

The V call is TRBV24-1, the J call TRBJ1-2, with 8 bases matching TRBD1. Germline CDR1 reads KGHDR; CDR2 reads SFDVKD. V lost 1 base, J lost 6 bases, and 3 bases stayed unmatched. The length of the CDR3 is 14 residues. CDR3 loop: CATSDFRRGHGYTF. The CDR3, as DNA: TGTGCCACCAGTGATTTTCGCAGGGGGCATGGCTACACCTTC.